The sequence of this T cell receptor (beta chain) was determined in a study of blood T cell repertoires in COVID-19 (dated by TCRdb to about 2020). About the investigation overall: The collaborator samples originated in the United States, Italy and Spain and spanned the acute and convalescent phases of COVID-19. Samples were obtained from the ongoing ImmuneRACE study (first 160 participants) and from over 1,000 subjects provided by 6 global collaborators. The prospective study material was composed of cDNA or gDNA derived from T cells, B-cell-depleted T cells, or PBMCs. Deeply sampled blood TCRbeta repertoires from subjects exposed to, actively infected with, or recovered from COVID-19 were included in the dataset. The sample metadata nearly always contained a de-identified subject ID, COVID-19 status, age in years and sex. The repertoires were released in a freely available public database intended as a resource for research on the immune response to SARS-CoV-2. HLA class I and class II types, where available, came from metadata supplied by the sample provider rather than from assay-based typing. Broad study findings and their caveats: How much clinical and demographic metadata was included differed by source and by participant, and the metadata was provided uncurated.

The immunoSEQ Assay, a bias-controlled multiplex PCR, was used to amplify TCRbeta CDR3 regions from genomic DNA. The paper's data handling went like this. The number of nucleated cells in each sample was estimated by amplification of reference gene primers within the assay. Sequence reads were collapsed and filtered to measure the absolute abundance of every unique TCRbeta CDR3 rearrangement. Productive Simpson clonality was computed per sample as the square root of Simpson's diversity index over productive rearrangements. TCRdb limited this immuneACCESS table to in-frame rearrangements with V and J called. A share of clones is missing; checked studies link under half to unresolved V genes, and the rest is unexplained. V, J and clone size reflect that table, while D and trimming were determined from the DNA. A total of a few hundred thousand clones appear in this sample, about 80% of them only once. The top ten clones comprise less than 10% of the sample.

Each collaborating institution followed its own protocols to collect whole blood in K2EDTA tubes. For TCRbeta analysis, collaborator samples were shipped as frozen whole blood, as isolated PBMCs, or as DNA extracted from either sample type. Details on this clone: The antigen it recognizes is unknown. The record has no base qualities; no much larger clone is one base away.

Unmatched junction bases come to 15, with V trimmed by 3 bases and J by 0 bases. CDR1 and CDR2 are read off the germline V gene as MDHEN and SYDVKM. Measured from the cysteine to the phenylalanine, the CDR3 is 20 residues long. The CDR3 DNA has 60 bases and is translated from base 1. Sequencing used peripheral blood. The chain uses TRBV28 and TRBJ2-3; 10 bases in between match TRBD2. The sequence was collected from a human donor in a cohort sampled during active COVID-19. The CDR3 reads as follows: CASSFFLASGRLVSTDTQYF. In nucleotides, the sequence is TGTGCCAGCAGTTTTTTTCTTGCTAGCGGGAGATTAGTTAGCACAGATACGCAGTATTTT.